The sequence of this T cell receptor beta chain was determined in a study of technical replicates of blood from a few donors. Clones were read by immunoSEQ multiplex PCR, and TCRdb kept only the in-frame ones, dropping some. The sample records 65,000 to 80,000 clones, under 99% being singletons. The CDR3 has 14 amino acids. The V gene end was trimmed by 4 bases and the J gene end by 4 bases; junction bases not matched to a gene: 3. Germline values: CDR1 WSHSY, CDR2 SAAADI. V and J are TRBV10-2 and TRBJ1-5, with 8 bases that match TRBD1. Sequencing was done on a sample of T cells isolated from PBMCs. This receptor was taken from a human donor in good health. CDR3 sequence reads: CASSGTGKNQPQHF. For the CDR3, the DNA is TGCGCCAGCAGTGGGACAGGGAAGAATCAGCCCCAGCATTTT.